The 21 T cell receptor beta chains below come from one sample, sequenced in a study of cytotoxic CD8 clonotypes in ibrutinib-treated CLL. Some clones are missing from TCRdb's copy, which holds only in-frame ones; the method was immunoSEQ multiplex PCR. This table holds around 330,000 clones, over 55% found once. This specimen was PBMCs, taken after 36 months of ibrutinib treatment. These receptors were collected from a human donor with chronic lymphocytic leukemia.

CDR3 DNA sequence: TGTGCCAGCAGCAACGTGGGACAGGACTATGGCTACACCTTC. Encoded protein: CASSNVGQDYGYTF. V is TRBV6-6 and J is TRBJ1-2; 8 bases map to TRBD1. CDR3 length equals 14 residues. V was clipped by 6 bases and J by 3 bases; unmatched bases: 6. Germline values: CDR1 MNHNY, CDR2 SVGAGI (reference sequence).

This rearrangement joins TRBV4-1 to TRBJ1-5, with 8 nucleotides matching TRBD1. Looked up from germline, CDR1 is MGHRA and CDR2 is YSYEKL. The CDR3 contains 18 residues. Germline trimming cut 4 bases from V and 0 bases from J; bases unmatched to any gene: 11. CDR3 bases: TGCGCCAGCAGCCTTCGGGACAGGAGATCCTTTAGCAATCAGCCCCAGCATTTT. Translating gives CASSLRDRRSFSNQPQHF.

In nucleotides, the CDR3 is TGCGCCAGCCGCAGGGGCGTAGGTCCCGAATTCACTGAAGCTTTCTTT. Its translation: CASRRGVGPEFTEAFF. V and J are TRBV5-1 and TRBJ1-1; D may be TRBD1 (6 bases). V was trimmed by 7 bases and J by 4 bases, leaving 23 bases between them. The CDR3 spans 16 residues. CDR1 and CDR2 (germline): SGHRS, YFSETQ. Full variable domain (rest looked up from reference TRBV5-1 and TRBJ1-1): KAGVTQTPRYLIKTRGQQVTLSCSPISGHRSVSWYQQTPGQGLQFLFEYFSETQRNKGNFPGRFSGRQFSNSRSEMNVSTLELGDSALYLCASRRGVGPEFTEAFFGQGTRLTVV.

This chain links TRBV2 with TRBJ1-5, with TRBD1 identical over 12 bases. This CDR3 is built from 17 residues. The ends lost 6 bases at V and 1 base at J; junction bases unmatched: 7. The germline V gene has CDR1 SNHLY and CDR2 FYNNEI. DNA of the CDR3: TGTGCCAGCAGAGAGGGACAGGGGGCTTGGAGCAATCAGCCCCAGCATTTT. Translating it yields CASREGQGAWSNQPQHF.

The rearrangement uses TRBV6-5 and TRBJ1-3, with D unresolved. The V gene lost 5 bases and the J gene lost 0 bases, with 8 bases spanning the gap. The CDR3 runs to 14 residues. Germline CDR1 reads MNHEY; CDR2 reads SVGAGI. CDR3 sequence: CASSEGFSGNTIYF. The CDR3 DNA is TGTGCCAGCAGTGAAGGATTCTCTGGAAACACCATATATTTT.

The V gene is TRBV28, the J gene TRBJ2-5, with TRBD1 as a possible D gene (5 bases). V lost 5 bases, J lost 5 bases, and 18 bases lay in between. CDR3 size: 15 residues. Germline loops: CDR1 MDHEN, CDR2 SYDVKM. CDR3 in amino acids: CASSTRPPGKETQYF. DNA for the CDR3: TGTGCCAGCAGTACCAGACCCCCAGGGAAGGAGACCCAGTACTTC.

The J gene is TRBJ1-4, the V gene TRBV7-9; 8 bases match TRBD1. CDR3 size: 15 residues. J lost 6 bases, V lost 1 base, and 4 bases had no gene match. Per germline, CDR1 SEHNR and CDR2 FQNEAQ (reference sequence). The CDR3 loop reads CASSLEQGADEKLFF. The DNA for the CDR3 is TGTGCCAGCAGCTTAGAGCAGGGGGCCGATGAAAAACTGTTTTTT.

The chain joins TRBV7-3 to TRBJ2-3, with D unclear. Between the trimmed V and J ends, which lost 3 bases and 4 bases, there was a span of 11 bases. The CDR3 loop spans 14 amino acids. Germline V gene sequence: CDR1 SGHTA, CDR2 FQGTGA. Here the CDR3 reads CASSLSRASDTQYF. For the CDR3, the DNA is TGTGCCAGCAGCTTGAGTAGAGCGTCAGATACGCAGTATTTT.

This clone has more than one count but fewer than ten. This chain connects TRBV6-5 to TRBJ2-7; 7 positions agree with TRBD2. J lost 3 bases, V lost 2 bases, and 7 bases had no gene match. CDR1 MNHEY and CDR2 SVGAGI come from the germline V gene. The CDR3 sequence is 15 residues long. CDR3 sequence: CASSYNREVGYEQYF. The CDR3 DNA reads as TGTGCCAGCAGTTACAATCGGGAGGTTGGCTACGAGCAGTACTTC.

The chain carries TRBV10-3 and TRBJ1-3; D unclear. Germline CDR1 ENHRY, CDR2 SYGVKD. V dropped 5 bases and J dropped 1 base, with 15 bases sitting between them. The length of the CDR3 is 16 residues. The CDR3 protein is CAISPPGVRSGNTIYF. The CDR3 DNA sequence: TGTGCCATCAGTCCCCCGGGTGTTCGGTCTGGAAACACCATATATTTT.

The DNA of the CDR3 is TGTGCCAGCAGTTTGAGCACCCAGGGTATATTCTATGGCTACACCTTC. Translating gives CASSLSTQGIFYGYTF. The V and J genes are TRBV27 and TRBJ1-2; TRBD1 is a possible D gene (5 bases). Between the trimmed V and J ends, which lost 3 bases and 4 bases, there was a span of 18 bases. CDR1 and CDR2 (germline): MNHEY, SMNVEV (reference sequence). The CDR3 extends over 16 amino acids.

This chain connects TRBV10-2 to TRBJ2-3; D may be TRBD2 (7 bases). This CDR3 spans 17 amino acids. Trimming shortened V by 6 bases and J by 2 bases, and 21 bases separated the two germline ends. Germline assignment: CDR1 WSHSY and CDR2 SAAADI. DNA for the CDR3: TGCGCCAGCAGACCCCATGGGGGCGGGGGTAACACAGATACGCAGTATTTT. It translates to CASRPHGGGGNTDTQYF.

Only one count was recorded for this clone. The chain uses TRBV2 and TRBJ2-2; D gene ambiguous. The CDR3 is 14 residues long. Trimming stripped 3 bases from V and 4 bases from J, with 9 bases between. The germline CDR1 and CDR2 sequences are SNHLY and FYNNEI. The CDR3 reads CASSDRTSTGELFF. The CDR3, as DNA: TGTGCCAGCAGTGACAGAACTTCCACCGGGGAGCTGTTTTTT.

The V and J genes are TRBV10-2 and TRBJ1-3, with TRBD1 matching over 7 bases. Trimming took 1 base from V and 0 from J; bases not matched to a gene: 9. CDR1 WSHSY and CDR2 SAAADI come from the germline V gene. CDR3 length: 18 residues. For the CDR3, the DNA is TGCGCCAGCAGTGAGTTCGGGGACAGTCTAGTCTCTGGAAACACCATATATTTT. Protein: CASSEFGDSLVSGNTIYF.

The J gene is TRBJ2-7, the V gene TRBV4-3; 7 bases map to TRBD1. Germline-derived CDR1 and CDR2 are LGHNA and YSLEER. Unmatched junction bases numbered 8, after V lost 6 bases and J lost 0 bases. This CDR3 has 15 residues. The CDR3 sequence: CASSRRGTYSYEQYF. The DNA of the CDR3 is TGCGCCAGCAGTCGCAGGGGGACGTACTCCTACGAGCAGTACTTC.

The chain uses TRBV25-1 and TRBJ1-1; a possible D gene is TRBD1 (5 bases). The germline V and J ends were trimmed by 5 bases and 2 bases, with 24 bases remaining between them. The CDR3 runs 18 residues. CDR1 is MGHDK and CDR2 is SYGVNS in the germline V gene. Here the CDR3 DNA reads TGTGCCAGCAGTCTCTGGGGACCGATCGGACACCGAAACACTGAAGCTTTCTTT. This encodes CASSLWGPIGHRNTEAFF.

This clone was counted a single time. V gene TRBV5-5 combines with J gene TRBJ2-7, with 7 bases fitting TRBD2. Germline assignment: CDR1 SGHKS and CDR2 YYEKEE (reference sequence). V was clipped by 5 bases and J by 2 bases; unmatched bases: 13. This CDR3 is 16 amino acids long. CDR3 amino acids: CASRLGAGLSTYEQYF. Here the CDR3 DNA reads TGTGCCAGCAGACTGGGCGCGGGACTATCAACCTACGAGCAGTACTTC.

This clone has only one observation. The chain uses TRBV9 and TRBJ2-1, with 10 bases aligning to TRBD2. Germline V lookup: CDR1 SGDLS, CDR2 YYNGEE. This CDR3 comprises 14 residues. Unmatched junction bases numbered 10, after V lost 7 bases and J lost 9 bases. This CDR3 is CASAPSGSMTEQFF. CDR3 DNA sequence: TGTGCCAGCGCGCCTAGCGGGAGTATGACTGAGCAGTTCTTC. Drawing the rest from reference TRBV9 and TRBJ2-1, the complete variable domain is DSGVTQTPKHLITATGQRVTLRCSPRSGDLSVYWYQQSLDQGLQFLIQYYNGEERAKGNILERFSAQQFPDLHSELNLSSLELGDSALYFCASAPSGSMTEQFFGPGTRLTVL.

The chain is built from TRBV5-5 and TRBJ2-7; weak D call: TRBD1 (6 bases). The CDR3 has 12 amino acids. Per germline, CDR1 SGHKS and CDR2 YYEKEE (reference sequence). The ends were cut back, 4 bases at V and 6 bases at J, with 11 bases in the middle. CDR3 residues: CASSRTVGEQYF. In DNA form, the CDR3 reads TGTGCCAGCAGCCGGACAGTTGGCGAGCAGTACTTC.

The chain joins TRBV5-4 to TRBJ2-2; maybe TRBD2 (6 bases). CDR1 is SGHNT and CDR2 is YYREEE in the germline V gene (reference sequence). This CDR3 is built from 14 residues. The V and J ends lost 2 bases and 5 bases respectively, with 10 bases between them. The CDR3 nucleotides are TGTGCCAGCAGCTTAGCGGGTGCGACCGGGGAGCTGTTTTTT. Amino acid sequence: CASSLAGATGELFF.

The sample holds a few counts of this clone. This chain uses TRBV6-1 with TRBJ2-7; D gene unclear. CDR1 is MNHNS and CDR2 is SASEGT in the germline V gene. The CDR3 has 11 amino acids. Trimming left V 7 bases short and J 2 bases short, with 6 bases between. The CDR3 DNA follows: TGTGCCAGCACCCTAACCTACGAGCAGTACTTC. Amino acid sequence: CASTLTYEQYF.